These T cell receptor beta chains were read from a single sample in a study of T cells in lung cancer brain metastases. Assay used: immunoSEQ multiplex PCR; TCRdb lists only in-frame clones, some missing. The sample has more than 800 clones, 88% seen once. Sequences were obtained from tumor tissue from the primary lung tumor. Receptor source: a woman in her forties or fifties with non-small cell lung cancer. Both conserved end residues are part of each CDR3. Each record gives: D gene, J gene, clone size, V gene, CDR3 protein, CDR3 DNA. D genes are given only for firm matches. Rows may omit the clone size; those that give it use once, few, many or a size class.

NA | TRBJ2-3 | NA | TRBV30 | CAWSAPGTDTQYF | TGTGCCTGGAGTGCCCCGGGTACAGATACGCAGTATTTT
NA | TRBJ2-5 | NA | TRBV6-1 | CASLEVGETQYF | TGTGCCAGCCTTGAAGTGGGAGAGACCCAGTACTTC
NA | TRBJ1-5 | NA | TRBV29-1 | CSVEAGVGQPQHF | TGCAGCGTTGAGGCAGGGGTAGGTCAGCCCCAGCATTTT
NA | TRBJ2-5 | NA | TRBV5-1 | CASSFTPREYQKTQYF | TGCGCCAGCAGCTTCACTCCCAGGGAGTACCAAAAGACCCAGTACTTC
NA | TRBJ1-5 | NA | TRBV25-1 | CASSGEGIQPQHF | TGTGCCAGCAGTGGGGAGGGGATTCAGCCCCAGCATTTT
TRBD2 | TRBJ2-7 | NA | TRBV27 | CASRTSGTYEQYF | TGTGCCAGCCGGACTAGCGGGACGTACGAGCAGTACTTC
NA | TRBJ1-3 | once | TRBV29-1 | CSANVVSGNTIYF | TGCAGCGCTAACGTTGTCTCTGGAAACACCATATATTTT
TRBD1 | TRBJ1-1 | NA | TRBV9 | CASSVEVDRVNIEAFF | TGTGCCAGCAGCGTAGAAGTGGACAGGGTGAATATTGAAGCTTTCTTT
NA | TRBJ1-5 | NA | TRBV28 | CASSLYGGLSNQPQHF | TGTGCCAGCAGTTTATATGGGGGGTTGAGCAATCAGCCCCAGCATTTT
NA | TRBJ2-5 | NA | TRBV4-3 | CASSPSRVWETQYF | TGCGCCAGCAGCCCCTCGAGGGTGTGGGAGACCCAGTACTTC
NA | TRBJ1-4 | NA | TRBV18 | CASSRGENEKLFF | TGTGCCAGCTCACGCGGGGAGAATGAAAAACTGTTTTTT
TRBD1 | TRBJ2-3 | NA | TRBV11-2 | CASSLDPRTGWSTDTQYF | TGTGCCAGCAGCTTAGATCCCAGGACAGGGTGGAGCACAGATACGCAGTATTTT
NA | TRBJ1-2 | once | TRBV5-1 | CASSLQGEEGYTF | TGCGCCAGCAGCTTGCAGGGAGAGGAGGGCTACACCTTC
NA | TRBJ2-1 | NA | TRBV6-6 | CASTPFLLRNEQFF | TGTGCCAGCACACCGTTTCTGCTGAGAAATGAGCAGTTCTTC
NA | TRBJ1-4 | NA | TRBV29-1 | CSVGSLGTNEKLFF | TGCAGCGTGGGAAGTCTCGGGACTAATGAAAAACTGTTTTTT
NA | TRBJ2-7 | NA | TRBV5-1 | CASSLEAGQLYEQYF | TGCGCCAGCAGCTTGGAAGCGGGCCAACTCTACGAGCAGTACTTC
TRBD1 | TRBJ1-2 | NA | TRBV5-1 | CASSLEQGGYGYTF | TGCGCCAGCAGCCTGGAACAGGGGGGCTATGGCTACACCTTC
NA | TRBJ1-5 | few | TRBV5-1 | CASSLRGEGQPQHF | TGCGCCAGCAGCTTGAGGGGGGAGGGGCAGCCCCAGCATTTT
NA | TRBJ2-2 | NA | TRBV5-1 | CASSEGGLELFF | TGCGCCAGCAGCGAAGGCGGACTCGAGCTGTTTTTT
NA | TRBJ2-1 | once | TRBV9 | CASSGLTGGQIGPAGHNEQFF | TGTGCCAGCAGCGGCCTCACGGGGGGACAGATAGGGCCGGCCGGGCACAATGAGCAGTTCTTC
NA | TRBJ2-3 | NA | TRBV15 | CATSRAQDLGTDTQYF | TGTGCCACCAGCAGAGCACAGGACCTGGGGACAGATACGCAGTATTTT
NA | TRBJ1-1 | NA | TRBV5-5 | CASSLRQANTEAFF | TGTGCCAGCAGCCTTCGCCAGGCGAACACTGAAGCTTTCTTT
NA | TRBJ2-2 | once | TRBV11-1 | CASSPPGIGGELFF | TGTGCCAGCAGCCCCCCGGGAATAGGAGGGGAGCTGTTTTTT
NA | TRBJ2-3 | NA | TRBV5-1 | CASSLDTPGTDTQYF | TGCGCCAGCAGCCTAGATACTCCAGGCACAGATACGCAGTATTTT
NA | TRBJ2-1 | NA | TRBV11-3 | CASSPERDNEQFF | TGTGCCAGCAGCCCGGAGAGGGACAATGAGCAGTTCTTC
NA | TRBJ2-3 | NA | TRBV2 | CASSSHTDTQYF | TGTGCCAGCAGTTCTCACACAGATACGCAGTATTTT
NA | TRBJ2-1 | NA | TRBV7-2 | CASSLLLNEQFF | TGTGCCAGCAGCTTACTCCTCAATGAGCAGTTCTTC
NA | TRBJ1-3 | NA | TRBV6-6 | CASSYTGETGNTIYF | TGTGCCAGCAGTTACACGGGGGAAACTGGAAACACCATATATTTT
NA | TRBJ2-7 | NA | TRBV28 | CASSGTGTVKQYF | TGTGCCAGCTCCGGGACGGGGACTGTGAAGCAGTACTTC
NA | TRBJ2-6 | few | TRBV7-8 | CASSCVVPQSRANVLTF | TGTGCCAGCAGCTGTGTGGTCCCACAAAGTCGGGCCAACGTCCTGACTTTC
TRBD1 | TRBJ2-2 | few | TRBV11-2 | CASSLNVRTGNTGELFF | TGTGCCAGCAGCCTCAACGTACGGACAGGCAACACCGGGGAGCTGTTTTTT
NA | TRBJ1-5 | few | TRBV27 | CASRTAWHSNQPQHF | TGTGCCAGCAGGACAGCTTGGCATAGCAATCAGCCCCAGCATTTT
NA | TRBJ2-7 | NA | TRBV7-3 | CASSLAGPGEQYF | TGTGCCAGCAGCTTAGCAGGGCCGGGCGAGCAGTACTTC
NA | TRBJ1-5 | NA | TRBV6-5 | CASSRGTNQPQHF | TGTGCCAGCAGTAGGGGCACAAATCAGCCCCAGCATTTT
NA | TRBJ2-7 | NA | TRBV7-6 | CASRPSYEQYF | TGTGCCAGCCGGCCTTCCTACGAGCAGTACTTC
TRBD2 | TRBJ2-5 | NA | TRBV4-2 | CASSQEPTSGRVETQYF | TGTGCCAGCAGCCAAGAGCCGACTAGCGGGAGGGTGGAGACCCAGTACTTC
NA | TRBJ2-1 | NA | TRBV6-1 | CASWTRDEQFF | TGTGCCAGCTGGACCCGCGATGAGCAGTTCTTC
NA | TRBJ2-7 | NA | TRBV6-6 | CASSYGQGSNEQYF | TGTGCCAGCAGTTACGGGCAGGGTAGCAACGAGCAATACTTC
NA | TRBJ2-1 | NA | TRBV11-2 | CASVSAYNEQFF | TGTGCCAGCGTCAGCGCTTACAATGAGCAGTTCTTC
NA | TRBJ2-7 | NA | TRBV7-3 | CASSPRPGDEQYF | TGTGCCAGCAGCCCCCGGCCGGGAGACGAGCAGTACTTC
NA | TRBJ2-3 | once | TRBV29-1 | CSGGGGPDTQYF | TGCAGCGGGGGAGGGGGCCCAGATACGCAGTATTTT
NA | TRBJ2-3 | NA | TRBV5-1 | CASSLALAGVDSTDTQYF | TGCGCCAGCAGCTTGGCCCTGGCGGGCGTCGACAGCACAGATACACAGTATTTT
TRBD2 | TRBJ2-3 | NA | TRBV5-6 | CASSLGGLAGLNTQYF | TGTGCCAGCAGCTTGGGAGGGCTAGCGGGACTTAATACGCAGTATTTT
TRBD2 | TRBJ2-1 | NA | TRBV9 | CASSPEREVYNEQFF | TGTGCCAGCAGCCCGGAGCGGGAGGTGTACAATGAGCAGTTCTTC